This entry describes one TCR beta chain. The antigen is unknown. In germline, CDR1 is MNHEY, CDR2 SMNVEV (reference sequence). This CDR3 spans 14 amino acids. The primer mix had 60 Vbeta and 13 Jbeta primers. Profiling relied on immunoSEQ multiplex PCR, and the TCRdb table lists in-frame clones only, not all of them. Among 150,000 to 200,000 clones listed, 60% to 85% were seen once. This sample was taken from a study of cytomegalovirus exposure and HLA in healthy donors. Points from the study as a whole: According to the study, 150 to 200 TCR beta chains were cytomegalovirus-associated.

Sequenced material: PBMCs. This clonotype originated in a female donor in good health and CMV-seronegative. This rearrangement joins TRBV27 to TRBJ2-5; TRBD2 matches at 7 bases. Matching the DNA end better, TRBJ2-7 makes the J call doubtful. As DNA, the CDR3 is TGTGCCAGCAGCGCCGGGACTACCGCCTACGAGCAGTACTTC. Encoded protein: CASSAGTTAYEQYF.